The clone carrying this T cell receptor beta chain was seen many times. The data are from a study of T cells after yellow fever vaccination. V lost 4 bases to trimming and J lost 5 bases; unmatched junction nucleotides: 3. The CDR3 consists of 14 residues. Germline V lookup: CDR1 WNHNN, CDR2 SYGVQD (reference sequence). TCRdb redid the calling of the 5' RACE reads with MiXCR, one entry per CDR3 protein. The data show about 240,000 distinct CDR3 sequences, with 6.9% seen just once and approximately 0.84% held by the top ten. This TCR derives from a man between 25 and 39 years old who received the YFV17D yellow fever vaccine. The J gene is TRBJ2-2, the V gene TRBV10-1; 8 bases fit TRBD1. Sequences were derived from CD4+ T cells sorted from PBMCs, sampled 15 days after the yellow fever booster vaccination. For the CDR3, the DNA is TGCGCCAGCAGTGGGACAGGGCGGACCGGGGAGCTGTTTTTT. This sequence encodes CASSGTGRTGELFF.